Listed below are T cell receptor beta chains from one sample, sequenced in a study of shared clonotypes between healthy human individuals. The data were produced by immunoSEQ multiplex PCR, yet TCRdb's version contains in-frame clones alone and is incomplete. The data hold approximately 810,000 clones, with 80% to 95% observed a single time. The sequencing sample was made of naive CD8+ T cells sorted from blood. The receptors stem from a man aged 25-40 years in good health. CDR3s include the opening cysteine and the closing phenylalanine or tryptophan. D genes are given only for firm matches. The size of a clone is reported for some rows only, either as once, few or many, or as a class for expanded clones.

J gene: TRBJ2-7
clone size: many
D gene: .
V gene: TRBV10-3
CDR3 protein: CAISDIDYEQYF
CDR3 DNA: TGTGCCATCAGTGATATTGACTACGAGCAGTACTTC

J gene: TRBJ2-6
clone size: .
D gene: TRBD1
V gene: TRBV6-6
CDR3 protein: CASSTGQGANVLTF
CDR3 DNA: TGTGCCAGCAGCACGGGACAGGGGGCCAACGTCCTGACTTTC

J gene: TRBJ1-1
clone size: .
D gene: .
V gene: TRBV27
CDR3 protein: CASSLLGVGDTEAFF
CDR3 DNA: TGTGCCAGCAGTTTATTAGGGGTGGGGGACACTGAAGCTTTCTTT

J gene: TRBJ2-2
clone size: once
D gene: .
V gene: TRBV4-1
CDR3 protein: CASSPPVGGNRELFF
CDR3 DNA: TGCGCCAGCAGCCCGCCCGTGGGGGGAAATAGGGAGCTGTTTTTT

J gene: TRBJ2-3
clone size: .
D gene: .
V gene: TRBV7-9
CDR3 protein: CASSGRESRYTQYF
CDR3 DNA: TGTGCCAGCAGCGGCCGGGAGTCGCGATATACGCAGTATTTT

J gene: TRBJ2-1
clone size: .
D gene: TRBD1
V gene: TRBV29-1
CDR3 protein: CSAETGVVNNEQFF
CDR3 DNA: TGCAGCGCGGAGACAGGGGTAGTAAACAATGAGCAGTTCTTC

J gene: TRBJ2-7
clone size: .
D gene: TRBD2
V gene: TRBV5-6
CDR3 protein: CASSLSGSAYEQYF
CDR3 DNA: TGTGCCAGCAGCTTAAGCGGGAGCGCCTACGAGCAGTACTTC

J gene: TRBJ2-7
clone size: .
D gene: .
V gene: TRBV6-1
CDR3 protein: CASSDTSYYEQYF
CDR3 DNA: TGTGCCAGCAGTGATACTAGCTACTACGAGCAGTACTTC

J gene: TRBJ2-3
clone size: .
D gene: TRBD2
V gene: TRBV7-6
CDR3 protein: CASLESSGSTDTQYF
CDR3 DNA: TGTGCCAGCTTGGAGTCTAGCGGGAGCACAGATACGCAGTATTTT

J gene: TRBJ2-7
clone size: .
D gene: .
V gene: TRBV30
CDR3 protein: CAWSPQGYEQYF
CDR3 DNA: TGTGCCTGGAGCCCACAGGGCTACGAGCAGTACTTC

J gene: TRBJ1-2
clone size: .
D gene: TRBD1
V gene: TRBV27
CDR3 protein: CASSLSRTGRYGYTF
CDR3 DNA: TGTGCCAGCAGTTTATCCCGGACAGGGAGGTATGGCTACACCTTC

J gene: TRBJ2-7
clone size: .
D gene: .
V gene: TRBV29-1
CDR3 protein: CSVLGQSYEQYF
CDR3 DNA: TGCAGCGTTCTCGGACAGTCCTACGAGCAGTACTTC

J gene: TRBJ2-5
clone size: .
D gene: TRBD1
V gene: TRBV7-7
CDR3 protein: CASSHGTVGLQETQYF
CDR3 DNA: TGTGCCAGCAGCCACGGGACAGTAGGACTCCAAGAGACCCAGTACTTC

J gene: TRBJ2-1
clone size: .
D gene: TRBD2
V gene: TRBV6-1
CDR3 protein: CASSEAGETSGRTNNEQFF
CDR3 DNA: TGTGCCAGCAGTGAAGCCGGCGAGACTAGCGGGAGGACCAACAATGAGCAGTTCTTC

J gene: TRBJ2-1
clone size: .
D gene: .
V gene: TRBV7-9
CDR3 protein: CASSFPQGRLASYNEQFF
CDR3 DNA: TGTGCCAGCAGCTTTCCCCAGGGAAGGCTAGCCTCCTACAATGAGCAGTTCTTC

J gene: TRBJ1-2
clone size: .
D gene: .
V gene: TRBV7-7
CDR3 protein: CASSRLQGDYGYTF
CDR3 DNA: TGTGCCAGCAGCCGACTCCAGGGTGACTATGGCTACACCTTC

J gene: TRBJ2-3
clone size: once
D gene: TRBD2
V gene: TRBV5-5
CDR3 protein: CASSPGTSGYTDTQYF
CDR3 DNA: TGTGCCAGCAGCCCCGGGACTAGCGGTTACACAGATACGCAGTATTTT

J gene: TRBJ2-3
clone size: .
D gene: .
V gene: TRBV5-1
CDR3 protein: CASSLLNPDTQYF
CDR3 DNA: TGCGCCAGCAGCTTGTTGAATCCAGATACGCAGTATTTT

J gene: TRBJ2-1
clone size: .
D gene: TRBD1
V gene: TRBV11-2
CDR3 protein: CASSWWDSSSYNEQFF
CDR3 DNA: TGTGCCAGCAGCTGGTGGGACAGCAGCTCCTACAATGAGCAGTTCTTC

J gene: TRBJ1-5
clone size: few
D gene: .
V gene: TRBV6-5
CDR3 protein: CASSYGGSQPQHF
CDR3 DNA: TGTGCCAGCAGTTACGGGGGCTCTCAGCCCCAGCATTTT

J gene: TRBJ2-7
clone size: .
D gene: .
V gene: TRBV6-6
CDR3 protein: CASSIGPSYEQYF
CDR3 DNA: TGTGCCAGCAGCATCGGGCCCTCCTACGAGCAGTACTTC

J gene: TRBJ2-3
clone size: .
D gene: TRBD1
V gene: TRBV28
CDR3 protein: CASTPQGAIVADTQYF
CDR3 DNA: TGTGCCAGCACTCCGCAGGGGGCGATAGTCGCAGATACGCAGTATTTT

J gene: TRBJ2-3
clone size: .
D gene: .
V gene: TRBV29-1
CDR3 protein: CSGAESTDTQYF
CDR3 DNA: TGCAGCGGTGCAGAGTCCACAGATACGCAGTATTTT

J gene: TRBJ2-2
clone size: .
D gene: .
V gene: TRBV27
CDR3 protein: CASSFYDTGELFF
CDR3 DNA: TGTGCCAGCAGTTTTTACGACACCGGGGAGCTGTTTTTT